The 13 T cell receptor beta chains listed next were all sequenced from one sample in a study of blood T cell repertoires in COVID-19. This table comes from immunoSEQ multiplex PCR, and its TCRdb copy is limited to in-frame clones, with some not included. This sample yields roughly 150,000 clones, of which around 84% are seen a single time; approximately 7.1% belongs to the top ten. Sequencing was done on a sample of peripheral blood. Every receptor here comes from a woman aged 50 to 60 in a cohort sampled during active or convalescent COVID-19.

The chain carries TRBV2 and TRBJ1-5; 9 bases are a match to TRBD1. This CDR3 is built from 15 residues. Losses at the gene ends were 4 bases for V and 4 bases for J; bases not matched to a gene: 5. The germline V gene has CDR1 SNHLY and CDR2 FYNNEI. CDR3 loop: CASSGQGVGNQPQHF. The DNA of the CDR3 is TGTGCCAGCAGTGGACAGGGGGTGGGAAATCAGCCCCAGCATTTT. Supplemented by reference TRBV2 and TRBJ1-5, the full variable domain reads EPEVTQTPSHQVTQMGQEVILRCVPISNHLYFYWYRQILGQKVEFLVSFYNNEISEKSEIFDDQFSVERPDGSNFTLKIRSTKLEDSAMYFCASSGQGVGNQPQHFGDGTRLSIL.

V is TRBV4-2 and J is TRBJ2-2; D gene unclear. V lost 0 bases to trimming and J lost 0 bases, with 8 bases between them. Germline-derived CDR1 and CDR2 are LGHNA and YNFKEQ. The CDR3 spans 16 residues. CDR3 in amino acids: CASSQETVSNTGELFF. CDR3 bases: TGTGCCAGCAGCCAAGAAACTGTTTCGAACACCGGGGAGCTGTTTTTT.

The J gene is TRBJ2-7, the V gene TRBV12-3 or TRBV12-4, with D unclear. The V gene lost 3 bases and the J gene lost 3 bases, with 9 bases spanning the gap. This CDR3 is 13 amino acids long. CDR3 sequence: CASSFPPRYEQYF. The CDR3 coding sequence is TGTGCCAGCAGTTTCCCCCCCCGCTACGAGCAGTACTTC.

V gene TRBV15 combines with J gene TRBJ1-3; D might be TRBD1 (6 bases). Trimming cost V 7 bases and J 4 bases, with 11 bases left between them. The CDR3 contains 13 residues. In germline, CDR1 is LNHNV, CDR2 YYDKDF (reference sequence). The CDR3: CATTTGLGNTIYF. CDR3 DNA sequence: TGTGCCACCACCACAGGGTTAGGAAACACCATATATTTT.

The gene calls are TRBV3-1 (or the pseudogene TRBV3-2) and TRBJ2-5; the match to TRBD2 covers 13 bases. This CDR3 has 17 residues. Germline CDR1 and CDR2: LGHDT and YNNKEL (reference sequence). Trimming at V came to 3 bases and at J to 1 base, leaving 5 bases not matched to a gene. The DNA for the CDR3 is TGTGCCAGCAGCCAGGGGCGACTAGCGGGGGGCCAAGAGACCCAGTACTTC. It specifies CASSQGRLAGGQETQYF.

The chain is built from TRBV7-6 and TRBJ1-4; D might be TRBD1 (5 bases). Germline V gives CDR1 SGHVS, CDR2 FNYEAQ. The CDR3 extends over 15 amino acids. The V end lost 4 bases, the J end lost 8 bases, and 17 bases lay between the germline ends. The CDR3 sequence: CASSSQQDGREKLFF. In nucleotides, the CDR3 is TGTGCCAGCAGCTCCCAACAGGACGGAAGGGAAAAACTGTTTTTT.

The rearrangement uses TRBV27 and TRBJ2-1; D perhaps matches TRBD1 (7 bases). Germline CDR1 is MNHEY and CDR2 is SMNVEV (reference sequence). This CDR3 has 16 residues. V lost 3 bases and J 4 bases, leaving 16 bases between the germline ends. The CDR3 loop reads CASSFDGGTAYNEQFF. In nucleotides, the CDR3 is TGTGCCAGCAGTTTCGATGGCGGGACAGCTTACAATGAGCAGTTCTTC.

Only a few counts were recorded for this clone. The chain carries TRBV11-1 and TRBJ1-2; 8 bases are a match to TRBD1. There are 14 residues in the CDR3. Germline assignment: CDR1 SGHAT and CDR2 FQDESV (reference sequence). V dropped 5 bases and J dropped 7; count of bases not matched to a gene: 9. Here the CDR3 reads CASSLGTGEFGYTF. CDR3 coding DNA: TGTGCCAGCAGCCTAGGGACAGGCGAATTTGGCTACACCTTC. Drawing the rest from reference TRBV11-1 and TRBJ1-2, the complete variable domain is EAEVAQSPRYKITEKSQAVAFWCDPISGHATLYWYRQILGQGPELLVQFQDESVVDDSQLPKDRFSAERLKGVDSTLKIQPAELGDSAMYLCASSLGTGEFGYTFGSGTRLTVV.

The J gene is TRBJ1-2, the V gene TRBV27; no definite D call. Germline CDR1 MNHEY, CDR2 SMNVEV (reference sequence). V was shortened by 4 bases and J by 4 bases, with 16 bases between the two germline ends. The CDR3 runs 15 residues. In DNA form, the CDR3 reads TGTGCCAGCAGTTCCGTAGGACTTAAACCCTATGGCTACACCTTC. This encodes CASSSVGLKPYGYTF.

This chain connects TRBV19 to TRBJ2-7; TRBD2 aligns across 12 bases. V lost 4 bases, J lost 0 bases, and 1 base stayed unmatched. The CDR3 contains 15 residues. Per the germline V gene, CDR1 is LNHDA and CDR2 is SQIVND (reference sequence). CDR3: CASSTLAGGSYEQYF. The CDR3, as DNA: TGTGCCAGTAGTACACTAGCGGGGGGCTCCTACGAGCAGTACTTC.

A single count supports this clone. The chain has TRBV27 and TRBJ2-7; 9 bases match TRBD2. This CDR3 is 16 amino acids long. Germline V gives CDR1 MNHEY, CDR2 SMNVEV (reference sequence). Trimming at V came to 0 bases and at J to 2 bases, leaving 5 bases not matched to a gene. CDR3 sequence (DNA): TGTGCCAGCAGTTTATCTCGCGGGGGGGGACCCTACGAGCAGTACTTC. This encodes CASSLSRGGGPYEQYF.

The V and J genes are TRBV6-5 and TRBJ2-7; TRBD1 might be the D (5 bases). This CDR3 is built from 11 residues. Germline CDR1 is MNHEY and CDR2 is SVGAGI. Deletions cut 6 bases from V and 2 bases from J, with 5 bases between. The CDR3 nucleotides are TGTGCCAGCAGAGGGGCCTACGAGCAGTACTTC. This encodes CASRGAYEQYF.

This clone was counted a single time. This chain connects TRBV6-5 to TRBJ1-3; D perhaps matches TRBD1 (5 bases). The length of the CDR3 is 14 residues. CDR1 and CDR2 from the germline V gene are MNHEY and SVGAGI. Between the trimmed V and J ends, which lost 2 bases and 7 bases, there was a span of 12 bases. In DNA form, the CDR3 reads TGTGCCAGCAGTTACGAGTCTGGGGGGAACACCATATATTTT. Protein sequence: CASSYESGGNTIYF.